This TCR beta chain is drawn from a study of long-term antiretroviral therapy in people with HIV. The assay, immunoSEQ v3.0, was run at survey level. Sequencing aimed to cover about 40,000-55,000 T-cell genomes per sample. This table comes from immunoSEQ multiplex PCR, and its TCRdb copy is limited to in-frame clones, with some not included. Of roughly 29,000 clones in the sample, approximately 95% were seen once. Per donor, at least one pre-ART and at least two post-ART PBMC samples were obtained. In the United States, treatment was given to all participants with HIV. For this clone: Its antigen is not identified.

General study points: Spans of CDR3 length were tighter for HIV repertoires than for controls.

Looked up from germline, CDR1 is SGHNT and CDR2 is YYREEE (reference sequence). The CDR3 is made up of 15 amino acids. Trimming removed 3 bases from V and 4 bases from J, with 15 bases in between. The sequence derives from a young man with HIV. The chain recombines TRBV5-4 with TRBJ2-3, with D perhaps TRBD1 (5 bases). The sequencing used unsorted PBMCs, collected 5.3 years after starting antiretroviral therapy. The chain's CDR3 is CASSWEPGNADTQYF. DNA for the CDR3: TGTGCCAGCAGCTGGGAACCAGGGAATGCAGATACGCAGTATTTT.